Listed below are T cell receptor beta chains from one sample, sequenced in a study of neoadjuvant anti-PD-1 for oral cavity cancer. Clones were sequenced by immunoSEQ multiplex PCR, and TCRdb holds only the in-frame ones, with some missing. The sample lists tens of thousands of clones, 60% to 80% seen once, with 4.8% in the top ten. The specimen comprised PBMCs, sampled after nivolumab (anti-PD-1) treatment. The receptors here all came from a person aged 40 to 85 with oral cavity squamous cell carcinoma. The conserved cysteine and the conserved F or W are not part of the CDR3 here.

>TRBV6-1|TRBJ2-1
ASRATVFSYNEQF
>TRBV7-2|TRBJ1-1
ASSLTHQGPEAF
>TRBV7-2|TRBJ1-6
ASSPRWGYYNSPLH
>TRBV14|TRBJ1-6
ASSLTGAVGSPLH
>TRBV29-1|TRBJ2-7
SVAGNYEQY
>TRBV19|TRBJ1-2
ASSISPLYGYT
>TRBV15|TRBJ1-6
ATSEGASNSPLH
>TRBV6-1|TRBJ1-2
ASSAGGVGYT
>TRBV6-1|TRBJ1-6
ATRQGNSPLH
>TRBV29-1|TRBJ1-1
SAWDTEAF
>TRBV27|TRBJ2-1
ASRGFSGRLGDEQF
>TRBV28|TRBJ1-6
ASSLLPGQGWSPLH
>TRBV5-1|TRBJ2-2
ASSIGDTPHGELF
>TRBV7-2|TRBJ2-1
ASSPQPLAGGSYNEQF
>TRBV15|TRBJ2-1
ATSPSGTPNGGEQF
>TRBV9|TRBJ1-2
ASSVGLANYGYT
>TRBV5-6|TRBJ1-1
ASSFRGALNTEAF
>TRBV27|TRBJ2-4
ASTPLGENIQY